These 14 T cell receptor beta chains originate from one sample sequenced in a study of blood T cell repertoires in COVID-19. Assay: immunoSEQ multiplex PCR; the TCRdb copy retains only in-frame clones and omits some. Among roughly 53,000 clones, roughly nine tenths were seen once, and the ten largest hold just under 8.5%. Material: peripheral blood. Source of these receptors: a woman between 40 and 55 years old with active COVID-19.

This rearrangement joins TRBV19 to TRBJ2-2; 8 nucleotides agree with TRBD1. The germline V gene has CDR1 LNHDA and CDR2 SQIVND (reference sequence). The CDR3 is 17 amino acids. V dropped 4 bases and J dropped 0; count of bases not matched to a gene: 7. CDR3 residues: CASSTGTGSTNTGELFF. Here the CDR3 DNA reads TGTGCCAGTAGTACCGGGACAGGCTCTACGAACACCGGGGAGCTGTTTTTT.

J is TRBJ1-1 and V is TRBV25-1; D unresolved. In germline, CDR1 is MGHDK, CDR2 SYGVNS. CDR3 size: 14 residues. V shed 6 bases and J shed 3 bases, with 14 bases lying between them. The CDR3 DNA reads as TGTGCCAGCAGGGATTCGGGATTTTACACTGAAGCTTTCTTT. Encoded protein: CASRDSGFYTEAFF.

The rearrangement uses TRBV2 and TRBJ1-2; D might be TRBD1 (6 bases). Trimming took 3 bases from V and 4 from J, leaving 9 bases between them. The CDR3 extends over 13 amino acids. Germline CDR1 reads SNHLY; CDR2 reads FYNNEI. The CDR3 is CASSDGQFYGYTF. DNA of the CDR3: TGTGCCAGCAGTGATGGACAGTTCTATGGCTACACCTTC.

V is TRBV9 and J is TRBJ1-6; D might be TRBD1 (5 bases). Trimming took 7 bases from V and 9 from J, leaving 14 bases between them. CDR1 and CDR2 (germline): SGDLS, YYNGEE. The CDR3 length is 13 residues. The CDR3 region has the DNA TGTGCCAGCGGGGCAGGGCCTATTTCACCCCTCCACTTT. This translates into CASGAGPISPLHF. Based on the CDR3 plus reference TRBV9 and TRBJ1-6, the full variable domain is DSGVTQTPKHLITATGQRVTLRCSPRSGDLSVYWYQQSLDQGLQFLIQYYNGEERAKGNILERFSAQQFPDLHSELNLSSLELGDSALYFCASGAGPISPLHFGNGTRLTVT.

The gene calls are TRBV7-3 and TRBJ2-2; perhaps TRBD2 as D (5 bases). Germline CDR1 SGHTA, CDR2 FQGTGA. The CDR3 is 15 residues long. The V end was cut by 1 base, the J end by 1 base, with 7 bases between. For the CDR3, the DNA is TGTGCCAGCAGCTTAAGCGGGCAGAACACCGGGGAGCTGTTTTTT. Translated: CASSLSGQNTGELFF.

This sequence joins TRBV10-3 and TRBJ1-6; D gene uncertain. The ends were cut back, 4 bases at V and 9 bases at J, with 13 bases in the middle. CDR1 is ENHRY and CDR2 is SYGVKD in the germline V gene. CDR3 length equals 14 residues. DNA of the CDR3: TGTGCCATCAGTGGGTCTGGGAGAGGTTCACCCCTCCACTTT. Amino acid sequence: CAISGSGRGSPLHF.

This clone turned up a few times. The chain uses TRBV9 and TRBJ2-3; 11 bases are a match to TRBD2. Germline V CDR1 and CDR2: SGDLS, YYNGEE. Trimming removed 3 bases from V and 0 bases from J; junction bases left unmatched: 3. The CDR3 covers 16 residues. CDR3 sequence: CASSARLAGSTDTQYF. The CDR3 coding sequence is TGTGCCAGCAGCGCTAGACTAGCGGGGAGCACAGATACGCAGTATTTT.

This chain joins TRBV13 and TRBJ2-7; D gene uncertain. This CDR3 has 14 amino acids. Trimming cost V 3 bases and J 0 bases, with 9 bases left between them. Looked up from germline, CDR1 is PRHDT and CDR2 is FYEKMQ (reference sequence). The CDR3 sequence: CASSFRGSSYEQYF. The CDR3 coding sequence is TGTGCCAGCAGCTTTCGAGGAAGCTCCTACGAGCAGTACTTC.

The V and J genes are TRBV18 and TRBJ2-2; D is unresolved. The CDR3 sequence is 14 residues long. The ends were cut back, 2 bases at V and 2 bases at J, with 6 bases in the middle. Looked up from germline, CDR1 is KGHSH and CDR2 is LQKENI. The CDR3 region is CASSPSRNTGELFF. As DNA, the CDR3 is TGTGCCAGCTCACCAAGTAGAAACACCGGGGAGCTGTTTTTT.

V and J are TRBV30 and TRBJ1-6, with a possible D match to TRBD1 (5 bases). Looked up from germline, CDR1 is GTSNPN and CDR2 is SVGIG (reference sequence). The CDR3 consists of 14 residues. V dropped 0 bases and J dropped 8 bases, with 11 bases sitting between them. The CDR3 is CAWSVRRDDSPLHF. CDR3 DNA sequence: TGTGCCTGGAGTGTACGCAGGGATGATTCACCCCTCCACTTT.

J is TRBJ2-2 and V is TRBV5-1, with D possibly matching TRBD1 (7 bases). CDR3 length: 16 residues. Trimming shortened V by 0 bases and J by 6 bases, and 15 bases separated the two germline ends. The V gene's germline CDR1 is SGHRS and CDR2 YFSETQ. The CDR3 bases are TGCGCCAGCAGCTTGGCCGGAGGGGGCGGCGCCGGGGAGCTGTTTTTT. It specifies CASSLAGGGGAGELFF.

The J gene is TRBJ2-7, the V gene TRBV13; tentatively, D is TRBD1 (5 bases). This CDR3 is 13 amino acids long. CDR1 and CDR2 (germline): PRHDT, FYEKMQ (reference sequence). Deletions cut 2 bases from V and 5 bases from J, with 10 bases between. This CDR3 is CASSLIGAHEQYF. CDR3 nucleotides: TGTGCCAGCAGCTTAATTGGGGCCCACGAGCAGTACTTC.

This clone was counted only a few times. This chain joins TRBV10-2 and TRBJ2-5; D gene unclear. The CDR3 has 13 amino acids. V was clipped by 4 bases and J by 1 base, with 7 bases between them. Germline-derived CDR1 and CDR2 are WSHSY and SAAADI. The chain's CDR3 is CASSVSSQETQYF. As DNA, the CDR3 is TGCGCCAGCAGTGTGTCCAGCCAAGAGACCCAGTACTTC.

This sequence joins TRBV7-9 and TRBJ2-7; D is perhaps TRBD2 (5 bases). Germline V gene lookup returns CDR1 SEHNR and CDR2 FQNEAQ (reference sequence). The CDR3 length is 15 residues. Trimming took off 0 bases at V and 5 bases at J, with 14 bases between the two ends. Here the CDR3 DNA reads TGTGCCAGCAGCTTAGCATCGGGGTTTGGGGACGAGCAGTACTTC. Amino acid sequence: CASSLASGFGDEQYF.